This TCR beta chain was captured in a study of OX40 agonist ivuxolimab in advanced cancers. Study overall: Participants, 65% to 85% male, averaged roughly 60 years of age, ranging from 23 to 79. Partial responses were achieved by three patients: one hepatocellular carcinoma, two cutaneous melanoma.

The table lists this clone with a count of one. At one end, the junction sequence differs from germline, possibly due to a read error. Germline loops: CDR1 DFQATT, CDR2 SNEGSKA (reference sequence). This CDR3 has 8 amino acids. Libraries were prepared by immunoSEQ multiplex PCR; TCRdb keeps only in-frame clonotypes and omits some of them. The profile covers around 46,000 clones, with over 75% appearing a single time and about 10% taken by the ten largest. This chain links TRBV20-1 with TRBJ2-3; D uncertain. This sample comprised CD4+ or CD8+ T cells sorted from blood, obtained in a trial of the OX40 agonist ivuxolimab. The origin of this receptor is an adult with an advanced solid tumor such as melanoma, head and neck, liver or kidney cancer. CDR3 in amino acids: CSARAEDF. The CDR3 bases are TGCAGTGCTAGAGCAGAGGATTTT.